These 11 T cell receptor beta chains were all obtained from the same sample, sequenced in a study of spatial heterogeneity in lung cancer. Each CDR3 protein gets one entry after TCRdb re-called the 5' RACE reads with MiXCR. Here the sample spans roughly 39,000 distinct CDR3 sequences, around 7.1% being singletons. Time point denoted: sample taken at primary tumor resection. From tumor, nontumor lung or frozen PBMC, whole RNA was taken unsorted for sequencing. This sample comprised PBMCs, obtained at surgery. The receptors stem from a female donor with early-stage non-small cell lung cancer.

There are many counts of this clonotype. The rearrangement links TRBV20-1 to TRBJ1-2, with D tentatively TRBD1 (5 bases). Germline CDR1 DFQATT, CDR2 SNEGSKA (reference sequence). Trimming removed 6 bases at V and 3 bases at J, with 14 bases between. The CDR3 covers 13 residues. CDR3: CSATEGRDYGYTF. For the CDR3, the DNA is TGCAGTGCCACAGAGGGACGGGACTATGGCTACACCTTC.

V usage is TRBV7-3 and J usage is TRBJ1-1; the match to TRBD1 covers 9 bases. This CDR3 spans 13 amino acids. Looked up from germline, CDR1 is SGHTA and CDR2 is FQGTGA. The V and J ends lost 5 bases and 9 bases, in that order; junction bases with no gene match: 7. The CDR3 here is CASSPRTGEKAFF. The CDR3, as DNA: TGTGCCAGCAGCCCAAGGACAGGGGAGAAAGCTTTCTTT.

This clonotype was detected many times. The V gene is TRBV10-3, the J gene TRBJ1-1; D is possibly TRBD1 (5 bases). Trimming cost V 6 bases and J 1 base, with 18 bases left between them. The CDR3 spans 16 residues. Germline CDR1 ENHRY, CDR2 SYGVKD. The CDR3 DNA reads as TGTGCCATCAGGCCCACTACGGGACGGACGAACACTGAAGCTTTCTTT. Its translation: CAIRPTTGRTNTEAFF.

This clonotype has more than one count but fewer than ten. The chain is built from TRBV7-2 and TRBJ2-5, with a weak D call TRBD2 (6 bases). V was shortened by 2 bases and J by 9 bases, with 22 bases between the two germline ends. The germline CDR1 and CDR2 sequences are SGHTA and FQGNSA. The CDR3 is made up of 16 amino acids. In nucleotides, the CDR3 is TGTGCCAGCAGCTTACAAAACGGGGGTTCGAGTGGAGCCCAGTACTTC. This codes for CASSLQNGGSSGAQYF. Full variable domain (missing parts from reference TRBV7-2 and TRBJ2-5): GAGVSQSPSNKVTEKGKDVELRCDPISGHTALYWYRQSLGQGLEFLIYFQGNSAPDKSGLPSDRFSAERTGGSVSTLTIQRTQQEDSAVYLCASSLQNGGSSGAQYFGPGTRLLVL.

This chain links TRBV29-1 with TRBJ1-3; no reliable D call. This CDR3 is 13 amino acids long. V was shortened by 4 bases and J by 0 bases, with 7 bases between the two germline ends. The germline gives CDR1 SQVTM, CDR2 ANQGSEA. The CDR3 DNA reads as TGCAGCGTTGTTGTCAGCTCTGGAAACACCATATATTTT. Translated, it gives CSVVVSSGNTIYF.

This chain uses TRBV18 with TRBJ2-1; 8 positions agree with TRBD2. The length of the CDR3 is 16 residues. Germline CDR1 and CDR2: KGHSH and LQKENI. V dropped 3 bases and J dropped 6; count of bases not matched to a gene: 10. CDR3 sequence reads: CASSPPGGGLSNEQFF. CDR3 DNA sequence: TGTGCCAGCTCACCCCCCGGCGGGGGGCTTTCCAATGAGCAGTTCTTC. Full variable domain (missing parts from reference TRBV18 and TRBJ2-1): NAGVMQNPRHLVRRRGQEARLRCSPMKGHSHVYWYRQLPEEGLKFMVYLQKENIIDESGMPKERFSAEFPKEGPSILRIQQVVRGDSAAYFCASSPPGGGLSNEQFFGPGTRLTVL.

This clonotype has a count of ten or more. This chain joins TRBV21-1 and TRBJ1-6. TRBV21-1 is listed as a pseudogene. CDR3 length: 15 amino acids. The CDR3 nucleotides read TGTGCCAGCAGCAAAGCCTGGCCAGATAATTCACCCCTCCACTTT. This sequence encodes CASSKAWPDNSPLHF.

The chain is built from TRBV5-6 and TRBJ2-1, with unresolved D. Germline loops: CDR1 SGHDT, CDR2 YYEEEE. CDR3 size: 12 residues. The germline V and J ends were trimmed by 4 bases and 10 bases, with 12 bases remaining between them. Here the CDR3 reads CASSRNRAEQFF. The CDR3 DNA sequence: TGTGCCAGCAGCCGGAACAGAGCGGAGCAGTTCTTC.

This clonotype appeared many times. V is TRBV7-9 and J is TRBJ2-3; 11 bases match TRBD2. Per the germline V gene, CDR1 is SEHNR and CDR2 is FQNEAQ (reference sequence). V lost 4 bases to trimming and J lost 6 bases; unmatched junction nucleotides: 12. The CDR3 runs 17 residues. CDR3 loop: CASSSLTSGAVMDTQYF. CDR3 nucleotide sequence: TGTGCCAGCAGCTCCTTGACTAGCGGGGCGGTTATGGATACGCAGTATTTT.

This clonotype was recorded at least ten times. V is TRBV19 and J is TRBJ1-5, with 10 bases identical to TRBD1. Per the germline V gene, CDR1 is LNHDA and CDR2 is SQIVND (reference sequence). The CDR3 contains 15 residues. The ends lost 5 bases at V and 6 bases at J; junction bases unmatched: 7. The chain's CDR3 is CASSPGTGETQPQHF. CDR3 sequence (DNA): TGTGCCAGTAGTCCCGGGACAGGGGAGACTCAGCCCCAGCATTTT.

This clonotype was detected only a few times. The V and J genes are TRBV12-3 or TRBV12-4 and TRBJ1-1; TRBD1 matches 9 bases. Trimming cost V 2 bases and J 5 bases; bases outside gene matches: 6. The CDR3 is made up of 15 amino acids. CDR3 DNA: TGTGCCAGCAGTTTAAGAGGGACAGGGAATACTGAAGCTTTCTTT. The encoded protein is CASSLRGTGNTEAFF.